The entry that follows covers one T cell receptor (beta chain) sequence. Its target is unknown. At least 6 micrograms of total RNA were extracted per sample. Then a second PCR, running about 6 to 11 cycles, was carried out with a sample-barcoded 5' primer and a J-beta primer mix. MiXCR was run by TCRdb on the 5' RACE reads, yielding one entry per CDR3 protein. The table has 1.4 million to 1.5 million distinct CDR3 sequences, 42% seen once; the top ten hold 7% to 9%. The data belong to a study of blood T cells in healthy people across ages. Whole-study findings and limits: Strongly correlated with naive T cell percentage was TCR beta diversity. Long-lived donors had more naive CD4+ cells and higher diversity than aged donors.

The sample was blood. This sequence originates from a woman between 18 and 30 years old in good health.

The CDR3 nucleotides read TGTGCCAGCAGTTTGGAACATAGAGCGTACCAAGAGACCCAGTACTTC. Translation: CASSLEHRAYQETQYF. V gene TRBV12-3 or TRBV12-4 combines with J gene TRBJ2-5; D call uncertain. The CDR3 has 16 amino acids. V gave up 3 bases and J gave up 0 bases, with 14 bases separating them.